Listed here are 28 T cell receptor beta chains from one sample, sequenced in a study of T cell responses to AZD1222 COVID-19 vaccine. Libraries were prepared by immunoSEQ multiplex PCR; TCRdb keeps only in-frame clonotypes and omits some of them. Among under 150,000 clones, over 85% were seen once, and the ten largest hold around 3.1%. Specimen: peripheral blood, collected on day 0 of AZD1222 vaccination. These receptors were taken from an adult in good health.

The J gene is TRBJ2-1, the V gene TRBV4-1, with 8 nucleotides matching TRBD2. This CDR3 region has 17 residues. V lost 0 bases, J lost 7 bases, and 11 bases stayed unmatched. Germline V CDR1 and CDR2: MGHRA, YSYEKL. CDR3 nucleotide sequence: TGCGCCAGCAGCCAAGATCCTTCCGGGACTAGAAAGAATGAGCAGTTCTTC. It specifies CASSQDPSGTRKNEQFF.

This chain joins TRBV7-3 and TRBJ2-3; D is uncertain. V lost 5 bases and J 0 bases, leaving 6 bases between the germline ends. Germline-derived CDR1 and CDR2 are SGHTA and FQGTGA. This CDR3 is built from 13 residues. Here the CDR3 DNA reads TGTGCCAGCAGCCCCGGGAGCACAGATACGCAGTATTTT. It is translated as CASSPGSTDTQYF. Full variable domain (missing parts from reference TRBV7-3 and TRBJ2-3): GAGVSQTPSNKVTEKGKYVELRCDPISGHTALYWYRQSLGQGPEFLIYFQGTGAADDSGLPNDRFFAVRPEGSVSTLKIQRTERGDSAVYLCASSPGSTDTQYFGPGTRLTVL.

The V call is TRBV25-1, the J call TRBJ1-4, with 10 bases aligning to TRBD1. The CDR3 sequence is 15 residues long. V dropped 6 bases and J dropped 9; count of bases not matched to a gene: 10. Germline CDR1 MGHDK, CDR2 SYGVNS. The CDR3 DNA reads TGTGCCAGCAGCGGGGTGACAGGGGGCGACCAAAAACTGTTTTTT. Amino acid sequence: CASSGVTGGDQKLFF.

This clone came up once. The V gene is TRBV27, the J gene TRBJ2-7; 8 bases are a match to TRBD2. The CDR3 totals 14 residues. Germline values: CDR1 MNHEY, CDR2 SMNVEV (reference sequence). The junction had 5 bases not matched to a gene; V was cut back by 3 bases and J by 4 bases. CDR3 in amino acids: CASSFREGEYEQYF. CDR3 DNA sequence: TGTGCCAGCAGTTTCCGGGAGGGAGAATACGAGCAGTACTTC.

The CDR3 reads CASSLAQGQPQHF. The DNA for the CDR3 is TGTGCCAGCAGCTTAGCACAGGGACAGCCCCAGCATTTT. This chain connects TRBV7-2 to TRBJ1-5, with D possibly matching TRBD1 (6 bases). Germline V gene data show CDR1 as SGHTA and CDR2 as FQGNSA. The CDR3 is 13 residues long. The germline V and J ends were trimmed by 0 bases and 7 bases, with 7 bases remaining between them.

The chain recombines TRBV6-4 with TRBJ2-1; 7 nucleotides agree with TRBD2. V was clipped by 5 bases and J by 0 bases; unmatched bases: 4. Germline V gives CDR1 MRHNA, CDR2 SNTAGT. This CDR3 region has 15 residues. The CDR3 region has the DNA TGTGCCAGCAGTCAAGGGAGGGGCTCCTACAATGAGCAGTTCTTC. Protein: CASSQGRGSYNEQFF.

J is TRBJ2-1 and V is TRBV28, with 10 bases lining up with TRBD2. J gave up 0 bases and V 5 bases, and 7 bases lay outside the gene matches. Germline CDR1 and CDR2: MDHEN and SYDVKM. The CDR3 spans 17 residues. CDR3 sequence: CASSQWTSGSSYNEQFF. CDR3 in DNA: TGTGCCAGCAGTCAGTGGACTAGCGGAAGCTCCTACAATGAGCAGTTCTTC.

V is TRBV15 and J is TRBJ2-3, with 8 positions matching TRBD1. Looked up from germline, CDR1 is LNHNV and CDR2 is YYDKDF (reference sequence). With V trimmed by 0 bases and J by 4 bases, 3 bases remained unmatched. The CDR3 runs to 15 residues. The chain's CDR3 is CATSRDGRGPDTQYF. CDR3 nucleotide sequence: TGTGCCACCAGCAGAGATGGCAGGGGGCCAGATACGCAGTATTTT.

The sample holds a few counts of this clone. The V and J genes are TRBV28 and TRBJ2-7; TRBD1 matches 8 bases. Per germline, CDR1 MDHEN and CDR2 SYDVKM. V lost 5 bases to trimming and J lost 4 bases; unmatched junction nucleotides: 7. This CDR3 contains 14 residues. DNA for the CDR3: TGTGCCAGCAGTACCGGGACAGGAGATTACGAGCAGTACTTC. Translating it yields CASSTGTGDYEQYF.

V gene TRBV28 combines with J gene TRBJ1-1; no clear D gene. The germline V gene encodes CDR1 MDHEN and CDR2 SYDVKM. CDR3 length equals 16 residues. V was pared by 1 base and J by 1 base, with 13 bases between. The CDR3 sequence: CASSLSFSGGNTEAFF. In DNA form, the CDR3 reads TGTGCCAGCAGTTTATCTTTTAGTGGTGGGAACACTGAAGCTTTCTTT.

The chain couples TRBV28 to TRBJ1-5; D gene unclear. The CDR3 has 14 residues. Trimming removed 7 bases from V and 4 bases from J, with 14 bases in between. The germline V gene encodes CDR1 MDHEN and CDR2 SYDVKM. The CDR3 is CASTPGGGNQPQHF. Here the CDR3 DNA reads TGTGCCAGCACCCCGGGAGGAGGGAATCAGCCCCAGCATTTT.

This clone showed up just a few times. The CDR3: CASSFPPYNEQFF. CDR3 DNA sequence: TGTGCCAGCAGCTTTCCCCCCTACAATGAGCAGTTCTTC. The J gene is TRBJ2-1, the V gene TRBV14; D is ambiguous. Trimming pared 5 bases from V and 2 bases from J, leaving 7 bases between. CDR3 length: 13 residues. CDR1 and CDR2 (germline): SGHDN, FVKESK.

Worth noting for this clone: The same CDR3 also results from other DNA sequences found in this sample. The chain couples TRBV13 to TRBJ2-7; D unresolved. Germline CDR1 PRHDT, CDR2 FYEKMQ (reference sequence). This CDR3 region has 11 residues. Deletions cut 3 bases from V and 4 bases from J, with 4 bases between. The CDR3 DNA reads TGTGCCAGCAGCTTGGGGTACGAGCAGTACTTC. Amino acids: CASSLGYEQYF.

The chain carries TRBV5-1 and TRBJ2-2; 10 bases agree with TRBD1. Germline V gene data show CDR1 as SGHRS and CDR2 as YFSETQ. V gave up 4 bases and J gave up 3 bases; unmatched junction bases: 6. The CDR3 extends over 16 amino acids. The CDR3 region has the DNA TGCGCCAGCAGCCTGACAGGGGGCGTGGACACCGGGGAGCTGTTTTTT. This sequence encodes CASSLTGGVDTGELFF.

The V gene is TRBV2, the J gene TRBJ1-3; TRBD1 might be the D (5 bases). The CDR3 runs 15 residues. Germline CDR1 SNHLY, CDR2 FYNNEI. V was pared by 5 bases and J by 0 bases, with 11 bases between. The CDR3 sequence: CASSTDSLSGNTIYF. DNA of the CDR3: TGTGCCAGCAGTACCGACAGTCTCTCTGGAAACACCATATATTTT.

The chain links TRBV7-8 to TRBJ2-7; the D is unclear. The V end was cut by 5 bases, the J end by 5 bases, with 16 bases between. The germline V gene encodes CDR1 SGHVS and CDR2 FQNEAQ. The CDR3 contains 14 residues. The DNA of the CDR3 is TGTGCCAGCAGCCCCCGTAGGGATTCCAACGAGCAGTACTTC. Its protein is CASSPRRDSNEQYF.

This chain links TRBV3-1 (or the pseudogene TRBV3-2) with TRBJ1-2, with a tentative D call TRBD1 (6 bases). Germline values: CDR1 LGHDT, CDR2 YNNKEL (reference sequence). V was pared by 0 bases and J by 8 bases, with 13 bases between. This CDR3 region has 14 residues. Here the CDR3 reads CASSQEGGRHGYTF. The DNA of the CDR3 is TGTGCCAGCAGCCAAGAAGGGGGAAGGCACGGCTACACCTTC.

The chain links TRBV5-1 to TRBJ2-2; the D is unclear. V was cut by 1 base and J by 5 bases, with 3 bases left in between. The V gene's germline CDR1 is SGHRS and CDR2 YFSETQ. This CDR3 is built from 12 residues. The CDR3 DNA reads TGCGCCAGCAGCTTGATTACCGGGGAGCTGTTTTTT. Translated: CASSLITGELFF.

The V gene is TRBV11-2, the J gene TRBJ2-2; D unclear. V was shortened by 3 bases and J by 6 bases, with 14 bases between the two germline ends. Germline CDR1 and CDR2: SGHAT and FQNNGV. The CDR3 is 15 residues long. CDR3 amino acids: CASSFLGPGAGELFF. CDR3 coding DNA: TGTGCCAGCAGCTTCTTAGGGCCCGGTGCCGGGGAGCTGTTTTTT.

The chain joins TRBV28 to TRBJ2-5; D gene ambiguous. CDR1 and CDR2 (germline): MDHEN, SYDVKM. Trimming shortened V by 3 bases and J by 14 bases, and 10 bases separated the two germline ends. This CDR3 has 10 residues. The CDR3 loop is CASSFRTFYF. Written as DNA, the CDR3 is TGTGCCAGCAGTTTTCGGACCTTTTACTTC.

The V and J genes are TRBV18 and TRBJ1-5; D uncertain. Germline V gene data show CDR1 as KGHSH and CDR2 as LQKENI. V lost 2 bases to trimming and J lost 7 bases, with 12 bases between them. The CDR3 has 14 amino acids. CDR3 in amino acids: CASSPDSVGQPQHF. The CDR3, as DNA: TGTGCCAGCTCACCAGACTCAGTTGGCCAGCCCCAGCATTTT.

V is TRBV6-2 or TRBV6-3 and J is TRBJ2-7; 11 nucleotides align to TRBD1. CDR1 and CDR2 from the germline V gene are MNHEY and SVGEGT. V shed 5 bases and J 6 bases; nucleotides not matched to a gene: 12. The CDR3 covers 16 residues. The DNA for the CDR3 is TGTGCCAGCAGTACTACGAGGACAGGGGGCGATGCCGAGCAGTACTTC. Translation gives CASSTTRTGGDAEQYF.

In nucleotides, the CDR3 is TGTGCCAGCAGCTTGACGGTCAGGGGGAACTATGGCTACACCTTC. Translation gives CASSLTVRGNYGYTF. The chain employs TRBV5-6 and TRBJ1-2; 7 nucleotides agree with TRBD1. Germline V gives CDR1 SGHDT, CDR2 YYEEEE. The CDR3 extends over 15 amino acids. J lost 2 bases, V lost 1 base, and 5 bases had no gene match.

As DNA, the CDR3 is TGTGCCACAAGGGCGGACGGCAACGAGCAGTACTTC. This sequence encodes CATRADGNEQYF. V is TRBV10-3 and J is TRBJ2-7; D not certain. Germline CDR1 is ENHRY and CDR2 is SYGVKD. The V gene lost 10 bases and the J gene lost 5 bases, with 15 bases spanning the gap. The CDR3 loop spans 12 amino acids.

CDR3 amino acids: CASSLVASSDTIYF. The CDR3 nucleotides read TGTGCCAGCAGCTTAGTGGCGTCATCGGACACCATATATTTT. This chain connects TRBV11-2 to TRBJ1-3; D unclear. CDR1 and CDR2 from the germline V gene are SGHAT and FQNNGV. The CDR3 length is 14 residues. Deletions cut 1 base from V and 8 bases from J, with 12 bases between.

The chain joins TRBV19 to TRBJ1-2, with D uncertain. Trimming left V 7 bases short and J 2 bases short, with 14 bases between. In germline, CDR1 is LNHDA, CDR2 SQIVND (reference sequence). The CDR3 sequence is 14 residues long. In nucleotides, the CDR3 is TGTGCCAGTACTTACAGTTCTGCGAACTATGGCTACACCTTC. Translation gives CASTYSSANYGYTF.

J is TRBJ1-3 and V is TRBV3-1 (or the pseudogene TRBV3-2); D unclear. The V and J ends lost 4 bases and 7 bases respectively, with 11 bases between them. Germline loops: CDR1 LGHDT, CDR2 YNNKEL (reference sequence). The length of the CDR3 is 13 residues. CDR3 residues: CASSLSILNTIYF. The CDR3 DNA is TGTGCCAGCAGCCTTTCAATCCTGAACACCATATATTTT.

The V gene is TRBV14, the J gene TRBJ1-2, with D possibly matching TRBD1 (6 bases). The CDR3 length is 15 residues. The germline V gene encodes CDR1 SGHDN and CDR2 FVKESK. Trimming removed 2 bases from V and 7 bases from J, with 17 bases in between. CDR3 in DNA: TGTGCCAGCAGCCAACAGACAGGAATGTTAGGTGGCTACACCTTC. Translation: CASSQQTGMLGGYTF. Looking up the rest from reference TRBV14 and TRBJ1-2 gives the full variable domain: EAGVTQFPSHSVIEKGQTVTLRCDPISGHDNLYWYRRVMGKEIKFLLHFVKESKQDESGMPNNRFLAERTGGTYSTLKVQPAELEDSGVYFCASSQQTGMLGGYTFGSGTRLTVV.